A single sample gave rise to the 22 T cell receptor beta chains below, sequenced in a study of cytomegalovirus exposure and HLA in healthy donors. 60 Vbeta and 13 Jbeta primers were used in PCR. Some clones are missing from TCRdb's copy, which holds only in-frame ones; the method was immunoSEQ multiplex PCR. Of 100,000 to 120,000 clones in the sample, nearly 80% are singletons; the top ten hold roughly 1.2%. Sequenced sample: PBMCs. These receptors all stem from a woman in her 30s in good health and CMV-seronegative.

This clone was observed once. The chain recombines TRBV19 with TRBJ2-5; the D gene is possibly TRBD1 (6 bases). Germline V gene data show CDR1 as LNHDA and CDR2 as SQIVND (reference sequence). Trimming took 5 bases from V and 3 from J, leaving 10 bases between them. The CDR3 is made up of 13 amino acids. In DNA, the CDR3 is TGTGCCAGTAGTGTGGACAGTGAAGAGACCCAGTACTTC. It yields the protein CASSVDSEETQYF. Combining the CDR3 with reference TRBV19 and TRBJ2-5 gives the whole variable domain DGGITQSPKYLFRKEGQNVTLSCEQNLNHDAMYWYRQDPGQGLRLIYYSQIVNDFQKGDIAEGYSVSREKKESFPLTVTSAQKNPTAFYLCASSVDSEETQYFGPGTRLLVL.

The chain is built from TRBV7-9 and TRBJ2-7, with 9 bases lining up with TRBD1. This CDR3 region has 14 residues. The junction had 6 bases not matched to a gene; V was cut back by 5 bases and J by 4 bases. Germline CDR1 reads SEHNR; CDR2 reads FQNEAQ (reference sequence). The CDR3 DNA sequence: TGTGCCAGCAGCCGGACAGGGGCGTCTTACGAGCAGTACTTC. Translation gives CASSRTGASYEQYF.

This clone was counted a single time. This chain uses TRBV4-2 with TRBJ2-3; D is uncertain. CDR1 LGHNA and CDR2 YNFKEQ come from the germline V gene. This CDR3 is 17 amino acids long. Trimming removed 1 base at V and 0 bases at J, with 14 bases between. CDR3 amino acids: CASSQGVGASSTDTQYF. CDR3 DNA sequence: TGTGCCAGCAGCCAAGGGGTTGGAGCCTCTAGCACAGATACGCAGTATTTT.

V is TRBV28 and J is TRBJ1-2, with D perhaps TRBD1 (5 bases). V was shortened by 6 bases and J by 4 bases, with 18 bases between the two germline ends. The CDR3 runs to 15 residues. In germline, CDR1 is MDHEN, CDR2 SYDVKM. The CDR3 sequence is CASSSRQPGPYGYTF. The CDR3 DNA reads as TGTGCCAGCAGCTCCAGACAGCCGGGTCCCTATGGCTACACCTTC.

The CDR3 DNA reads as TGTGCCAGCAGTCGACAGGGAAATAGCATTCAGTACTTC. Residues: CASSRQGNSIQYF. The rearrangement joins TRBV6-5 to TRBJ2-4; 7 bases are a match to TRBD1. There are 13 residues in the CDR3. With V trimmed by 5 bases and J by 9 bases, 7 bases remained unmatched. Looked up from germline, CDR1 is MNHEY and CDR2 is SVGAGI.

This chain links TRBV7-2 with TRBJ2-5; no firm D call. Germline V gene sequence: CDR1 SGHTA, CDR2 FQGNSA. The V end lost 5 bases, the J end lost 5 bases, and 12 bases lay between the germline ends. The CDR3 is 13 amino acids. The CDR3 sequence is CASSQRPGETQYF. DNA of the CDR3: TGTGCCAGCAGCCAACGCCCCGGGGAGACCCAGTACTTC. The variable domain in full, with the rest retrieved from reference TRBV7-2 and TRBJ2-5, is GAGVSQSPSNKVTEKGKDVELRCDPISGHTALYWYRQSLGQGLEFLIYFQGNSAPDKSGLPSDRFSAERTGGSVSTLTIQRTQQEDSAVYLCASSQRPGETQYFGPGTRLLVL.

The chain is built from TRBV5-4 and TRBJ2-5, with TRBD2 matching over 8 bases. The trim removed 0 bases at V and 2 bases at J, leaving 6 bases unmatched. Germline V CDR1 and CDR2: SGHNT, YYREEE (reference sequence). There are 16 residues in the CDR3. The CDR3, as DNA: TGTGCCAGCAGCTTGGCCGTAACGGGAGGGCAAGAGACCCAGTACTTC. This sequence encodes CASSLAVTGGQETQYF. Full variable domain (remainder filled in from reference TRBV5-4 and TRBJ2-5): ETGVTQSPTHLIKTRGQQVTLRCSSQSGHNTVSWYQQALGQGPQFIFQYYREEENGRGNFPPRFSGLQFPNYSSELNVNALELDDSALYLCASSLAVTGGQETQYFGPGTRLLVL.

This chain links TRBV29-1 with TRBJ2-7; D may be TRBD1 (5 bases). Germline V gene lookup returns CDR1 SQVTM and CDR2 ANQGSEA. This CDR3 contains 15 residues. The V end lost 7 bases, the J end lost 0 bases, and 19 bases lay between the germline ends. CDR3 in DNA: TGCAGCGCCATCCGATCGCCAGGGCCCTCCTACGAGCAGTACTTC. Its protein is CSAIRSPGPSYEQYF.

The rearrangement uses TRBV5-1 and TRBJ1-5; D gene unclear. V lost 2 bases and J 2 bases, leaving 8 bases between the germline ends. The CDR3 has 14 residues. The V gene's germline CDR1 is SGHRS and CDR2 YFSETQ. The CDR3 coding sequence is TGCGCCAGCAGCTTTGACGGAGGCAATCAGCCCCAGCATTTT. Translated: CASSFDGGNQPQHF. The entire variable domain, with the rest obtained from reference TRBV5-1 and TRBJ1-5, is as follows: KAGVTQTPRYLIKTRGQQVTLSCSPISGHRSVSWYQQTPGQGLQFLFEYFSETQRNKGNFPGRFSGRQFSNSRSEMNVSTLELGDSALYLCASSFDGGNQPQHFGDGTRLSIL.

This clone came up a few times. This chain uses TRBV6-1 with TRBJ1-1; no firm D call. V dropped 2 bases and J dropped 1 base, with 11 bases sitting between them. The CDR3 spans 15 residues. Germline CDR1 is MNHNS and CDR2 is SASEGT. The CDR3 nucleotides are TGTGCCAGCAGTGAACGGGATTTCACGAACACTGAAGCTTTCTTT. It translates to CASSERDFTNTEAFF.

The chain employs TRBV11-2 and TRBJ2-1, with no clear D. V lost 0 bases to trimming and J lost 5 bases, with 8 bases between them. In germline, CDR1 is SGHAT, CDR2 FQNNGV. CDR3 length: 14 amino acids. In DNA, the CDR3 is TGTGCCAGCAGCTTAGATCAGGCTAACAATGAGCAGTTCTTC. Its protein is CASSLDQANNEQFF.

This sequence joins TRBV18 and TRBJ2-2; 8 nucleotides match TRBD1. After removal of 3 bases from V and 4 bases from J, the junction contained 4 bases not matched to a gene. CDR3 size: 15 residues. Germline V CDR1 and CDR2: KGHSH, LQKENI. The CDR3: CASSPQGAVTGELFF. In DNA form, the CDR3 reads TGTGCCAGCTCACCGCAGGGGGCGGTCACCGGGGAGCTGTTTTTT. Combining the CDR3 with reference TRBV18 and TRBJ2-2 gives the whole variable domain NAGVMQNPRHLVRRRGQEARLRCSPMKGHSHVYWYRQLPEEGLKFMVYLQKENIIDESGMPKERFSAEFPKEGPSILRIQQVVRGDSAAYFCASSPQGAVTGELFFGEGSRLTVL.

The chain carries TRBV6-5 and TRBJ1-2; 11 positions match TRBD1. The V and J ends lost 8 bases and 8 bases, in that order; junction bases with no gene match: 13. Germline V gives CDR1 MNHEY, CDR2 SVGAGI. The CDR3 runs to 15 residues. CDR3 bases: TGTGCCAGCTCTGGGACAGGGGGTTTTTTGCGGGGCTACACCTTC. Its translation: CASSGTGGFLRGYTF.

The chain has TRBV27 and TRBJ1-1; D not certain. CDR3 length equals 14 residues. CDR1 MNHEY and CDR2 SMNVEV come from the germline V gene (reference sequence). Trimming removed 6 bases from V and 0 bases from J, with 11 bases in between. The CDR3 sequence is CASRRSKLNTEAFF. The CDR3 region has the DNA TGTGCCAGCAGACGAAGCAAGCTGAACACTGAAGCTTTCTTT.

The rearrangement uses TRBV6-5 and TRBJ2-3, with TRBD2 matching 13 bases. Trimming at V came to 6 bases and at J to 4 bases, leaving 4 bases not matched to a gene. The CDR3 is made up of 15 amino acids. Germline assignment: CDR1 MNHEY and CDR2 SVGAGI. Here the CDR3 reads CASRQLAGGSDTQYF. The CDR3 coding sequence is TGTGCCAGCAGACAACTAGCGGGAGGGTCAGATACGCAGTATTTT.

This clone was seen just once. The J gene is TRBJ1-3, the V gene TRBV29-1, with TRBD1 as a possible D gene (5 bases). This CDR3 has 13 amino acids. V dropped 3 bases and J dropped 3 bases, with 9 bases sitting between them. Germline V gene data show CDR1 as SQVTM and CDR2 as ANQGSEA. CDR3: CSVDVGGGNTIYF. The CDR3 bases are TGCAGCGTTGATGTGGGGGGTGGAAACACCATATATTTT.

A word on this clone: A read error may produce the germline difference seen at one junction end. V is TRBV5-1 and J is TRBJ2-7; possibly TRBD1 for D (6 bases). Germline CDR1 reads SGHRS; CDR2 reads YFSETQ. The CDR3 covers 13 residues. CDR3 sequence (DNA): TGCGCCAGCAGCTTGGAAGGGCCAGGGGCACCTACCTTC. It codes for CASSLEGPGAPTF.

The chain couples TRBV28 to TRBJ2-7, with D possibly TRBD1 on 6 matching bases. Germline lookup yields CDR1 MDHEN and CDR2 SYDVKM. The germline V and J ends were trimmed by 7 bases and 1 base, with 14 bases remaining between them. This CDR3 region has 14 residues. DNA of the CDR3: TGTGCCAGCACCAACAGGGTTGGATCCTACGAGCAGTACTTC. This encodes CASTNRVGSYEQYF. Together with reference TRBV28 and TRBJ2-7, the CDR3 gives the full variable domain: DVKVTQSSRYLVKRTGEKVFLECVQDMDHENMFWYRQDPGLGLRLIYFSYDVKMKEKGDIPEGYSVSREKKERFSLILESASTNQTSMYLCASTNRVGSYEQYFGPGTRLTVT.

The V call is TRBV7-9, the J call TRBJ1-3, with TRBD1 identical over 7 bases. The CDR3 loop spans 18 amino acids. CDR1 and CDR2 (germline): SEHNR, FQNEAQ (reference sequence). The V segment lost 5 bases and the J segment 2 bases; nucleotides outside the gene matches: 15. CDR3 nucleotides: TGTGCCAGCAGCACTCCGGGACAGCCACTACGCCCTGGAAACACCATATATTTT. The encoded protein is CASSTPGQPLRPGNTIYF.

The chain carries TRBV5-1 and TRBJ1-4, with D perhaps matching TRBD1 (5 bases). V was cut by 1 base and J by 7 bases, with 11 bases left in between. The CDR3 is 14 residues long. CDR1 and CDR2 (germline): SGHRS, YFSETQ. CDR3 residues: CASSLTGLSEKLFF. The DNA for the CDR3 is TGCGCCAGCAGCTTGACAGGATTGAGTGAAAAACTGTTTTTT.

J is TRBJ2-5 and V is TRBV9; TRBD1 aligns across 9 bases. This CDR3 contains 15 residues. Germline V gene data show CDR1 as SGDLS and CDR2 as YYNGEE. V shed 7 bases and J 0 bases; nucleotides not matched to a gene: 7. CDR3 amino acids: CASSEGTGNQETQYF. In DNA, the CDR3 is TGTGCCAGCTCCGAGGGGACAGGGAACCAAGAGACCCAGTACTTC.

This rearrangement joins TRBV5-1 to TRBJ1-1, with 7 nucleotides matching TRBD1. The CDR3 has 13 residues. Germline assignment: CDR1 SGHRS and CDR2 YFSETQ. J lost 1 base, V lost 4 bases, and 1 base had no gene match. DNA of the CDR3: TGCGCCAGCAGCCGGGACAGGAACACTGAAGCTTTCTTT. This gives the protein CASSRDRNTEAFF.